The 3 T cell receptor beta chains presented below share a single source sample, sequenced in a study of cytomegalovirus exposure and HLA in healthy donors. The study ran its PCR with 60 Vbeta and 13 Jbeta primers. Using immunoSEQ multiplex PCR, the repertoire was profiled, and TCRdb retains in-frame clones only, with some absent. Found here are 95,000 to 150,000 clones, around 82% of them singletons; the top ten hold approximately 3.6%. Sequencing was done on a sample of PBMCs. These receptors all come from a woman aged 40 to 55 in good health and CMV-seropositive.

This clone was counted a single time. V and J are TRBV7-8 and TRBJ2-7, with 13 bases identical to TRBD2. The germline V gene has CDR1 SGHVS and CDR2 FQNEAQ. Trimming took 5 bases from V and 3 from J; bases not matched to a gene: 10. The length of the CDR3 is 17 residues. This chain's CDR3 is CASSLPGLAGSNYEQYF. CDR3 coding DNA: TGTGCCAGCAGCCTCCCGGGACTAGCGGGAAGTAACTACGAGCAGTACTTC. Looking up the rest from reference TRBV7-8 and TRBJ2-7 gives the full variable domain: GAGVSQSPRYKVAKRGQDVALRCDPISGHVSLFWYQQALGQGPEFLTYFQNEAQLDKSGLPSDRFFAERPEGSVSTLKIQRTQQEDSAVYLCASSLPGLAGSNYEQYFGPGTRLTVT.

The chain combines TRBV12-5 with TRBJ1-3, with no clear D. In germline, CDR1 is LGHNT, CDR2 FRNRAP. Deletions cut 6 bases from V and 7 bases from J, with 7 bases between. This CDR3 comprises 11 residues. The CDR3 DNA follows: TGTGCTAGTGGCCCTTCGAACACCATATATTTT. Translating it yields CASGPSNTIYF.

The CDR3 sequence is CATSRTKSGTSGGDTQYF. In nucleotides, the CDR3 is TGTGCCACCAGCAGGACAAAATCCGGGACTAGCGGTGGAGATACGCAGTATTTT. The chain uses TRBV15 and TRBJ2-3, with 11 nucleotides matching TRBD2. J was trimmed by 5 bases and V by 3 bases; bases with no gene match: 13. Per the germline V gene, CDR1 is LNHNV and CDR2 is YYDKDF (reference sequence). The CDR3 covers 18 residues.